This paragraph reports one TCR beta chain. The data were taken from a study of blood T cell repertoires in COVID-19. Study-wide background: Both acute and convalescent COVID-19 samples were obtained from the United States, Italy and Spain. In each case, the material was cDNA or gDNA derived from T cells, B-cell-depleted T cells, or PBMCs.

V gave up 0 bases and J gave up 5 bases; unmatched junction bases: 4. Germline lookup yields CDR1 SGDLS and CDR2 YYNGEE. The CDR3 covers 14 residues. As processed by the authors: Estimates of nucleated cell counts were drawn from the amplification of reference gene primers. Produced via immunoSEQ multiplex PCR; TCRdb's table is partial and in-frame only. Clone size and V and J calls were adopted from that table, with D and trimming inferred from the DNA. This table holds around 64,000 clones, 75% to 90% found once. Material for sequencing was peripheral blood. The receptor was isolated from a human donor in a cohort sampled during active COVID-19. The chain joins TRBV9 to TRBJ2-5; TRBD1 matches at 7 bases. CDR3 DNA sequence: TGTGCCAGCAGCGTAGGGGGGACAGCCGAGACCCAGTACTTC. The encoded protein is CASSVGGTAETQYF.